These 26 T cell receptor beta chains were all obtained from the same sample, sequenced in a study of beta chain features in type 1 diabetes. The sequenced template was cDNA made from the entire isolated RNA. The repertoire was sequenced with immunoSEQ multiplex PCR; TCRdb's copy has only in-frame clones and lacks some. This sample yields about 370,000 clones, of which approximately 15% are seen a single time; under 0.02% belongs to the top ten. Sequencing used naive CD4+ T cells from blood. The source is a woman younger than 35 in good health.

DNA for the CDR3: TGTGCCAGCAGGCCCGGGACAGCGAACACTGAAGCTTTCTTT. This codes for CASRPGTANTEAFF. V and J are TRBV28 and TRBJ1-1; 7 bases are shared with TRBD1. The ends lost 6 bases at V and 1 base at J; junction bases unmatched: 5. The CDR3 has 14 residues. The germline V gene encodes CDR1 MDHEN and CDR2 SYDVKM.

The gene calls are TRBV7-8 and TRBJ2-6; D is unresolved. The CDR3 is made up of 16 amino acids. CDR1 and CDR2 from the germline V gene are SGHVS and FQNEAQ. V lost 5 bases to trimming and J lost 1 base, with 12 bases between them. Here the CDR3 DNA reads TGTGCCAGCAGCCAAGTCCCCGGTTCTGGGGCCAACGTCCTGACTTTC. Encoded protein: CASSQVPGSGANVLTF. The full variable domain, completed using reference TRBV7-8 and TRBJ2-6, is GAGVSQSPRYKVAKRGQDVALRCDPISGHVSLFWYQQALGQGPEFLTYFQNEAQLDKSGLPSDRFFAERPEGSVSTLKIQRTQQEDSAVYLCASSQVPGSGANVLTFGAGSRLTVL.

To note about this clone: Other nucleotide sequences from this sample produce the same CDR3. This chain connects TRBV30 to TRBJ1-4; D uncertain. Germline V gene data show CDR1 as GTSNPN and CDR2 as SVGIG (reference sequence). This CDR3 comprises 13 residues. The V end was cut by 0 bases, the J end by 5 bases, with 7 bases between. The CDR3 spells CAWSVRGNEKLFF. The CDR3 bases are TGTGCCTGGAGTGTACGAGGGAATGAAAAACTGTTTTTT.

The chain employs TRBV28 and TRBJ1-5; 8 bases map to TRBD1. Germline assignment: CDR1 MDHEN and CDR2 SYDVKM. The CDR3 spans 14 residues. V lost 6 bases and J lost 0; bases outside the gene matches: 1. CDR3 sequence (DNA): TGTGCCAGCAGGGACAGGGTTAGCAATCAGCCCCAGCATTTT. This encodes CASRDRVSNQPQHF.

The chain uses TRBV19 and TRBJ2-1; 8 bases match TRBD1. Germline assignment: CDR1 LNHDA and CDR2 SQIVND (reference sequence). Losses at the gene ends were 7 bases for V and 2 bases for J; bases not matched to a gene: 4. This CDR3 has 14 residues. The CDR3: CASNDRGPYNEQFF. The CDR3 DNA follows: TGTGCCAGTAACGACAGGGGCCCCTACAATGAGCAGTTCTTC.

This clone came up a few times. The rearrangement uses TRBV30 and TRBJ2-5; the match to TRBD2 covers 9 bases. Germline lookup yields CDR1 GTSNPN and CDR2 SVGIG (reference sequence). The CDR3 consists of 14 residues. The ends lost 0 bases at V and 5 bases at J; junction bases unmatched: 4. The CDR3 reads CAWSVRSGGETQYF. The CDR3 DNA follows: TGTGCCTGGAGTGTACGAAGCGGGGGGGAGACCCAGTACTTC.

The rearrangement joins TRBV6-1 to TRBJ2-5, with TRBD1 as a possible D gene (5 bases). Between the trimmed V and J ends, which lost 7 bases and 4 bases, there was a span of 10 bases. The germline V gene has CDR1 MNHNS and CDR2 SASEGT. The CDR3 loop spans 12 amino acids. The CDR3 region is CASKGNRETQYF. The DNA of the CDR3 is TGTGCCAGCAAGGGGAATCGAGAGACCCAGTACTTC.

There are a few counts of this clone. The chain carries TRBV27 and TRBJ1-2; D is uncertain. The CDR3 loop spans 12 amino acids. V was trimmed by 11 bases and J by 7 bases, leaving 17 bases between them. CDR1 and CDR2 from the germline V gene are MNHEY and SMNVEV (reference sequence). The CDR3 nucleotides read TGTGCCGCCACTTCGAGAGGCGCTGGCTACACCTTC. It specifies CAATSRGAGYTF.

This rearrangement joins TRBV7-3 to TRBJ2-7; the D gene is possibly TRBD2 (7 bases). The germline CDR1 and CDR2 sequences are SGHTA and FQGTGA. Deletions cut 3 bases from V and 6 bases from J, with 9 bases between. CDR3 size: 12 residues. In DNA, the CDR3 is TGTGCCAGCAGCTTTAGGGGGGGCGAGCAGTACTTC. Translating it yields CASSFRGGEQYF.

The CDR3 loop is CAISESEASGLPDTQYF. The CDR3 nucleotides are TGTGCCATCAGTGAGTCAGAGGCTAGCGGTCTCCCAGATACGCAGTATTTT. The rearrangement joins TRBV10-3 to TRBJ2-3, with 7 positions matching TRBD2. CDR3 length: 17 residues. Losses at the gene ends were 0 bases for V and 4 bases for J; bases not matched to a gene: 10. CDR1 and CDR2 (germline): ENHRY, SYGVKD.

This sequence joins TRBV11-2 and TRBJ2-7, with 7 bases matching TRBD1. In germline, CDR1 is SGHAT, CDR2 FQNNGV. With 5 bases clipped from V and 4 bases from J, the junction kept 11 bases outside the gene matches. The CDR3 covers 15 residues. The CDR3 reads CASSARGTSLYEQYF. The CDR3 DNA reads TGTGCCAGCAGCGCCAGGGGGACAAGCCTTTACGAGCAGTACTTC.

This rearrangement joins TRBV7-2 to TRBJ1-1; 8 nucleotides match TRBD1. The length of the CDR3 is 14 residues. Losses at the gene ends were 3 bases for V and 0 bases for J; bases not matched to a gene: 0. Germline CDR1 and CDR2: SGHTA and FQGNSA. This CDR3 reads CASSLDRVNTEAFF. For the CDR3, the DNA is TGTGCCAGCAGCTTGGACAGGGTGAACACTGAAGCTTTCTTT.

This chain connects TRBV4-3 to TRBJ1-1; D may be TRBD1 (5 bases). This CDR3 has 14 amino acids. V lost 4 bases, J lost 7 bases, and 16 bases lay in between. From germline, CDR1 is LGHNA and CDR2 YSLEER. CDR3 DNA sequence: TGCGCCAGCAGCCTCGGGGGGGGGAGCAGTGAAGCTTTCTTT. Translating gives CASSLGGGSSEAFF.

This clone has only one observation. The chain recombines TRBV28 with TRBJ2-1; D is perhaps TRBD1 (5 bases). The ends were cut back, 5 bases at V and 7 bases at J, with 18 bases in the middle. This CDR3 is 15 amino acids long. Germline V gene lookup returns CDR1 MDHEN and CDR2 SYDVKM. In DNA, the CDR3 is TGTGCCAGCAGTGCAGTTCGACAGCGAGATAATGAGCAGTTCTTC. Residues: CASSAVRQRDNEQFF. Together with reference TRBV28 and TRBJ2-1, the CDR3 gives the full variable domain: DVKVTQSSRYLVKRTGEKVFLECVQDMDHENMFWYRQDPGLGLRLIYFSYDVKMKEKGDIPEGYSVSREKKERFSLILESASTNQTSMYLCASSAVRQRDNEQFFGPGTRLTVL.

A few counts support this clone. The CDR3 loop is CASSPSGRVETQYF. The CDR3 region has the DNA TGTGCCAGCAGCCCTAGCGGGAGGGTGGAGACCCAGTACTTC. The rearrangement links TRBV7-7 to TRBJ2-5; 12 nucleotides match TRBD2. The CDR3 runs 14 residues. The V gene end was trimmed by 5 bases and the J gene end by 5 bases; junction bases not matched to a gene: 3. CDR1 is SSHAT, CDR2 FNYEAQ, per germline (reference sequence).

The chain's CDR3 is CASSLGENTEAFF. The CDR3 coding sequence is TGTGCCAGCAGCCTGGGAGAGAACACTGAAGCTTTCTTT. This chain links TRBV14 with TRBJ1-1; D is uncertain. Trimming left V 4 bases short and J 1 base short, with 7 bases between. This CDR3 spans 13 amino acids. From germline, CDR1 is SGHDN and CDR2 FVKESK.

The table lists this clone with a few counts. The CDR3 region is CASRQGETSGYNEQFF. In DNA, the CDR3 is TGTGCCAGTAGGCAGGGGGAGACTAGCGGCTACAATGAGCAGTTCTTC. J is TRBJ2-1 and V is TRBV19; 9 bases line up with TRBD2. CDR3 size: 16 residues. CDR1 and CDR2 (germline): LNHDA, SQIVND (reference sequence). Trimming removed 6 bases from V and 3 bases from J; junction bases left unmatched: 9. The full variable domain, its missing parts supplied by reference TRBV19 and TRBJ2-1, is DGGITQSPKYLFRKEGQNVTLSCEQNLNHDAMYWYRQDPGQGLRLIYYSQIVNDFQKGDIAEGYSVSREKKESFPLTVTSAQKNPTAFYLCASRQGETSGYNEQFFGPGTRLTVL.

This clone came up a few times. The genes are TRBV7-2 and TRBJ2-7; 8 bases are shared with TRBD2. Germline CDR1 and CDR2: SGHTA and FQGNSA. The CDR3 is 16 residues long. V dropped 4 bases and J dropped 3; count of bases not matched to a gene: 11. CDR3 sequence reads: CASSSSGLAGVYEQYF. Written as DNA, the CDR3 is TGTGCCAGCAGCTCTTCGGGGCTAGCGGGCGTCTACGAGCAGTACTTC.

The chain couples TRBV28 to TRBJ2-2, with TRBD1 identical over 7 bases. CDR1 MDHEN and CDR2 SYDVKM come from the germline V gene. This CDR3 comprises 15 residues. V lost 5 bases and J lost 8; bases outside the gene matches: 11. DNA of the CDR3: TGTGCCAGCAGTCTCCGACAGGGATCAGGGGGGGAGCTGTTTTTT. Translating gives CASSLRQGSGGELFF.

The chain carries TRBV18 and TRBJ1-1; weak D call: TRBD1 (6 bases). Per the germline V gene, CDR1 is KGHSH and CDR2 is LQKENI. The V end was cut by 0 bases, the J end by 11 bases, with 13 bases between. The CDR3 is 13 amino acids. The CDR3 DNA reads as TGTGCCAGCTCACCACCGACAGGTGTCGGGGCTTTCTTT. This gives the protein CASSPPTGVGAFF.

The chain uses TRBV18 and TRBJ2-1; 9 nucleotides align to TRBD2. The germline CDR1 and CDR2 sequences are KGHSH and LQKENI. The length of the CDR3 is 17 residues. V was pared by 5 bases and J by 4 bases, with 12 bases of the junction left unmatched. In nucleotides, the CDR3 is TGTGCCAGCTCAACTCTAAATTTAGCGGGAGCTTACAATGAGCAGTTCTTC. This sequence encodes CASSTLNLAGAYNEQFF. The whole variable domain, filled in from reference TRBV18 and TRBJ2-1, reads NAGVMQNPRHLVRRRGQEARLRCSPMKGHSHVYWYRQLPEEGLKFMVYLQKENIIDESGMPKERFSAEFPKEGPSILRIQQVVRGDSAAYFCASSTLNLAGAYNEQFFGPGTRLTVL.

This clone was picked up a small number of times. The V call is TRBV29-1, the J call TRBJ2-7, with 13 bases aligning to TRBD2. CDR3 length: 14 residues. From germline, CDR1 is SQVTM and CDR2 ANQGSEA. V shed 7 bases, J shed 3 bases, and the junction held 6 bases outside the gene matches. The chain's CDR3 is CSAGGLAGVYEQYF. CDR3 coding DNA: TGCAGCGCTGGAGGACTAGCGGGGGTCTACGAGCAGTACTTC.

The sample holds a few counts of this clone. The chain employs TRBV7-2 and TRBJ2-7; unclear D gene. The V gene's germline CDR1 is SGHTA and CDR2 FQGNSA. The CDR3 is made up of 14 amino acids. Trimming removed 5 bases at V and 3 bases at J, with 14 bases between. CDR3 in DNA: TGTGCCAGCAGCCCCTCCGGTCGGAGCTACGAGCAGTACTTC. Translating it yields CASSPSGRSYEQYF.

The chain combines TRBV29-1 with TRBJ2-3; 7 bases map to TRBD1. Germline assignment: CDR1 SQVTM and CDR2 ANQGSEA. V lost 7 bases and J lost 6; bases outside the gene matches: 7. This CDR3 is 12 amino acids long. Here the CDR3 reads CSGRTGADTQYF. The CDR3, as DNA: TGCAGCGGACGCACAGGGGCGGATACGCAGTATTTT.

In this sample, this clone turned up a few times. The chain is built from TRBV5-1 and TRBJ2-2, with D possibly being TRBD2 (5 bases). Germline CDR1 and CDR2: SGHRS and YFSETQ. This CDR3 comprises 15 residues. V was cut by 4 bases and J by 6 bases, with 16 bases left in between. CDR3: CASSQDSTLAGELFF. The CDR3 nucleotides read TGCGCCAGCAGCCAGGACTCTACTTTGGCCGGGGAGCTGTTTTTT. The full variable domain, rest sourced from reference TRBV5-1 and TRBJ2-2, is KAGVTQTPRYLIKTRGQQVTLSCSPISGHRSVSWYQQTPGQGLQFLFEYFSETQRNKGNFPGRFSGRQFSNSRSEMNVSTLELGDSALYLCASSQDSTLAGELFFGEGSRLTVL.

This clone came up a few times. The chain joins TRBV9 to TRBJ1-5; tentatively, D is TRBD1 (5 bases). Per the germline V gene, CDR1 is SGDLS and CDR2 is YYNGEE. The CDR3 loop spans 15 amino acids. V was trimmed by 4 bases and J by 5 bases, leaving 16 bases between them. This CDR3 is CASSKTVYPDQPQHF. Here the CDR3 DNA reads TGTGCCAGCAGCAAGACAGTGTACCCAGATCAGCCCCAGCATTTT. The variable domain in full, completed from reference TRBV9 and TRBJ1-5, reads DSGVTQTPKHLITATGQRVTLRCSPRSGDLSVYWYQQSLDQGLQFLIQYYNGEERAKGNILERFSAQQFPDLHSELNLSSLELGDSALYFCASSKTVYPDQPQHFGDGTRLSIL.